Listed below are T cell receptor beta chains from one sample, sequenced in a study of synovial regulatory T cells in juvenile arthritis. Sequencing was performed with immunoSEQ multiplex PCR; in TCRdb, only in-frame clones are kept and a portion is missing. The sample includes around 1,700 clones. The sequenced material came from Treg cells from the synovium. The receptors were sampled from a donor aged 2-30 years with juvenile idiopathic arthritis. The CDR3 runs from the conserved cysteine through the conserved F or W. The order of the fields is clone size, V gene, J gene, CDR3 protein. Clone size is stated in some rows and not others, as once, few, many or a class when expanded.

NA	TRBV5-1	TRBJ2-1	CASRGLAGENEQFF
NA	TRBV28	TRBJ1-6	CASRWGRDSPLHF
medium-sized	TRBV6-5	TRBJ2-1	CASSYPEGGAEFF
medium-sized	TRBV5-1	TRBJ2-1	CASSNRQGQYNEQFF
medium-sized	TRBV5-1	TRBJ2-7	CASSLGQGPYEQYF
medium-sized	TRBV6-8	TRBJ1-5	CASRWGQSNHNQPQHF
medium-sized	TRBV2	TRBJ1-1	CASRRGVLSDTEAFF
medium-sized	TRBV14	TRBJ2-3	CASRRGDTQYF
large	TRBV19	TRBJ1-1	CASTELGQGGAHRSQAFF
medium-sized	TRBV4-2	TRBJ2-7	CASSQDHEQYF
medium-sized	TRBV12-5	TRBJ1-1	CASGADRTVNTEAFF
medium-sized	TRBV10-2	TRBJ2-1	CASSLSTSGLDNEQFF
NA	TRBV27	TRBJ2-5	CASSLAGGRETQYF
medium-sized	TRBV5-6	TRBJ2-2	CASSPPRNTGELFF
medium-sized	TRBV11-3	TRBJ2-7	CASSFATGSSYEQYF
NA	TRBV9	TRBJ2-6	CASSPAPGQGFSGANVLTF
medium-sized	TRBV6-5	TRBJ1-4	CASRPKTGTGEKLFF
large	TRBV2	TRBJ1-4	CASSGPTGGREKLFF
NA	TRBV7-9	TRBJ2-1	CASSLVSGRLSEQFF
medium-sized	TRBV5-1	TRBJ2-3	CASSWGTSGRAFGDTQYF
medium-sized	TRBV10-3	TRBJ2-3	CAISVRDGDTQYF
NA	TRBV7-3	TRBJ2-6	CASSPSTGASGANVLTF
NA	TRBV6-6	TRBJ2-3	CASRTSGSITDTQYF
medium-sized	TRBV5-6	TRBJ2-3	CASSSTDRSQYF
NA	TRBV5-1	TRBJ2-7	CASSRSSGRNYEQYF
medium-sized	TRBV7-2	TRBJ2-7	CASSLVLKEQYF
medium-sized	TRBV6-5	TRBJ2-2	CASSNYRTGWAGELFF
medium-sized	TRBV2	TRBJ2-1	CASSDSSGRNNEQFF
large	TRBV6-4	TRBJ2-1	CASSEASGSSGSYNEQFF
medium-sized	TRBV28	TRBJ2-7	CASASSGHSYEQYF
NA	TRBV7-2	TRBJ2-5	CASSLEPGGYEQYF
medium-sized	TRBV7-9	TRBJ2-5	CASSFTMTGVGTQYF
medium-sized	TRBV6-1	TRBJ1-2	CASSRSLDYGYTF
medium-sized	TRBV15	TRBJ1-2	CATSRRDRVDYGYTF
medium-sized	TRBV28	TRBJ2-1	CASSFLTSGGYNEQFF
medium-sized	TRBV7-6	TRBJ2-2	CASSLGGGLNTGELFF
medium-sized	TRBV27	TRBJ2-7	CASSSRGLEQYF
NA	TRBV9	TRBJ1-2	CASSVTPRSEGGYGYTF
NA	TRBV28	TRBJ2-5	CASSPGTGRLETQYF
medium-sized	TRBV5-4	TRBJ2-7	CASSLGPGLAGSYEQYF
large	TRBV28	TRBJ1-1	CASSTDRANTEAFF
medium-sized	TRBV11-2	TRBJ2-3	CASRAYGQGASTDTQYF
medium-sized	TRBV19	TRBJ1-5	CASSIEKGTGNQPQHF
medium-sized	TRBV4-1	TRBJ2-6	CASSQAPPQSGANVLTF
medium-sized	TRBV6-5	TRBJ1-2	CASTKKDGSYGYTF
NA	TRBV28	TRBJ2-7	CASSLWGHPYEQYF
medium-sized	TRBV6-1	TRBJ1-5	CASSEAGGEPQHF
medium-sized	TRBV10-3	TRBJ2-2	CAISERGVGELFF
medium-sized	TRBV5-8	TRBJ1-2	CASSITGRDRILGGYTF
medium-sized	TRBV7-9	TRBJ2-7	CASSLVGAGSPYEQYF
medium-sized	TRBV7-2	TRBJ2-1	CASSYPGTSGRSYNEQFF
large	TRBV2	TRBJ2-1	CASSWAGDGSEQFF
medium-sized	TRBV4-1	TRBJ1-2	CASSQSRQGHYGYTF
medium-sized	TRBV21-1	TRBJ2-2	CASSKITGGGSGELFF